A single sample gave rise to the 2 T cell receptor beta chains below, sequenced in a study of control samples from healthy donors and cancer patients. Clones were read by immunoSEQ multiplex PCR, and TCRdb kept only the in-frame ones, dropping some. The sample lists about 160,000 clones; 96% were seen once. Source material: blood. Receptor source: a woman aged 25 to 45 in good health.

This chain uses TRBV30 with TRBJ2-5; the D gene could be TRBD1 or TRBD2 (6 bases each). CDR1 is GTSNPN and CDR2 is SVGIG in the germline V gene (reference sequence). This CDR3 comprises 15 residues. The V end was cut by 3 bases, the J end by 5 bases, with 19 bases between. CDR3 coding DNA: TGTGCCTGGAGGACATTGGGGGCCCGGGGGGAGACCCAGTACTTC. Translating gives CAWRTLGARGETQYF.

This chain connects TRBV4-1 to TRBJ2-2; 7 nucleotides agree with TRBD1. The V segment lost 3 bases and the J segment 1 base; nucleotides outside the gene matches: 2. The germline CDR1 and CDR2 sequences are MGHRA and YSYEKL. The CDR3 is 15 residues long. The CDR3 reads CASSQRTGNTGELFF. Here the CDR3 DNA reads TGCGCCAGCAGCCAGAGGACAGGGAACACCGGGGAGCTGTTTTTT.